The rows below give T cell receptor beta chains drawn from one sample of a study of cytomegalovirus exposure and HLA in healthy donors. Repertoires were generated with immunoSEQ multiplex PCR, while TCRdb's copy carries only in-frame clones and drops some. This table has around 130,000 clones, approximately 84% appearing once. The source material was PBMCs. The receptor source for this set is a boy younger than 10 in good health and CMV-seronegative. Each CDR3 is given with its conserved first and last residue. Fields, in order: CDR3 DNA, CDR3 protein, J gene, V gene, clone size, D gene. D genes are given only for firm matches. Clone size, where shown, is once, few, many, or a class for clones that have expanded.

cdr3_nt: TGCGCCAGCAGCCAGGACAATTCTGGCTACACCTTC
cdr3_aa: CASSQDNSGYTF
j_call: TRBJ1-2
v_call: TRBV4-1
clone_size: -
d_call: -

cdr3_nt: TGTGCCAGCAGTGGTACGTACAGGGGCACAGATACGCAGTATTTT
cdr3_aa: CASSGTYRGTDTQYF
j_call: TRBJ2-3
v_call: TRBV6-1
clone_size: -
d_call: -

cdr3_nt: TGTGCCAGCAGGGGAACAGGGCGCCCCAACACCGGGGAGCTGTTTTTT
cdr3_aa: CASRGTGRPNTGELFF
j_call: TRBJ2-2
v_call: TRBV21-1
clone_size: -
d_call: -

cdr3_nt: TGTGCCAGCAGTGAAGCGGGGGGGGCTGGTGGCTACACCTTC
cdr3_aa: CASSEAGGAGGYTF
j_call: TRBJ1-2
v_call: TRBV6-1
clone_size: -
d_call: -

cdr3_nt: TGTGCCAGCAGCGTAGCGGAAGGGGATGAGCAGTTCTTC
cdr3_aa: CASSVAEGDEQFF
j_call: TRBJ2-1
v_call: TRBV9
clone_size: -
d_call: -

cdr3_nt: TGCAGCGTTGAAGACGACCGAGGGAGAGTCCTTCCAGAGCAGTTCTTC
cdr3_aa: CSVEDDRGRVLPEQFF
j_call: TRBJ2-1
v_call: TRBV29-1
clone_size: few
d_call: -

cdr3_nt: TGTGCCAGCAGTGAATACGCGGCTAGCCTTGGGGAGACCCAGTACTTC
cdr3_aa: CASSEYAASLGETQYF
j_call: TRBJ2-5
v_call: TRBV6-1
clone_size: once
d_call: -

cdr3_nt: TGTGCCATCAGTGAGGCGGGACCAGAGGTGGAAAAACTGTTTTTT
cdr3_aa: CAISEAGPEVEKLFF
j_call: TRBJ1-4
v_call: TRBV10-3
clone_size: few
d_call: -

cdr3_nt: TGCAGCGTTGAGGCAGGGGTCCGTGAGCAGTTCTTC
cdr3_aa: CSVEAGVREQFF
j_call: TRBJ2-1
v_call: TRBV29-1
clone_size: -
d_call: -

cdr3_nt: TGTGCCAGTAGTATACGACCAGGCGCCTATTTTTTTTATGGCTACACCTTC
cdr3_aa: CASSIRPGAYFFYGYTF
j_call: TRBJ1-2
v_call: TRBV19
clone_size: -
d_call: -

cdr3_nt: TGTGCCAGCAGCGTATTAGGACAGGTTAACTCTGGAAACACCATATATTTT
cdr3_aa: CASSVLGQVNSGNTIYF
j_call: TRBJ1-3
v_call: TRBV9
clone_size: -
d_call: TRBD1

cdr3_nt: TGTGCCAGCAGTGACAAAGGGAGCGCCGTTGGAAAACTGTTTTTT
cdr3_aa: CASSDKGSAVGKLFF
j_call: TRBJ1-4
v_call: TRBV25-1
clone_size: -
d_call: -

cdr3_nt: TGTGCCAGTAGTCCTCGGACTAGCGGTACCGGGGAGCTGTTTTTT
cdr3_aa: CASSPRTSGTGELFF
j_call: TRBJ2-2
v_call: TRBV19
clone_size: -
d_call: TRBD2

cdr3_nt: TGTGCCAGCAGCTTGGGGACAGGCGAAAAACTGTTTTTT
cdr3_aa: CASSLGTGEKLFF
j_call: TRBJ1-4
v_call: TRBV5-8
clone_size: -
d_call: TRBD1

cdr3_nt: TGTTCCAGCAGCTTACGGGGAGCAGAAATGAACACTGAAGCTTTCTTT
cdr3_aa: CSSSLRGAEMNTEAFF
j_call: TRBJ1-1
v_call: TRBV7-9
clone_size: once
d_call: -

cdr3_nt: TGTGCCAGCAGACTAAAAACGGGACAGGGGTCCTCAGAGACCCAGTACTTC
cdr3_aa: CASRLKTGQGSSETQYF
j_call: TRBJ2-5
v_call: TRBV11-2
clone_size: -
d_call: TRBD1

cdr3_nt: TGTGCTAGCAGCCCTACCGCGGGGGGAGGGGAGACCCAGTACTTC
cdr3_aa: CASSPTAGGGETQYF
j_call: TRBJ2-5
v_call: TRBV7-7
clone_size: -
d_call: TRBD2

cdr3_nt: TGTGCCAGCAGCTCGACGGGACTAGCGGGAGGGCCCTCCTACAATGAGCAGTTCTTC
cdr3_aa: CASSSTGLAGGPSYNEQFF
j_call: TRBJ2-1
v_call: TRBV7-8
clone_size: -
d_call: TRBD2

cdr3_nt: TGCGCCAGCGCCGGGAAGCGTTATAGCAATCAGCCCCAGCATTTT
cdr3_aa: CASAGKRYSNQPQHF
j_call: TRBJ1-5
v_call: TRBV10-2
clone_size: few
d_call: -

cdr3_nt: TGCGCCAGCAGCTTGAACGGGGAAAACATTCAGTACTTC
cdr3_aa: CASSLNGENIQYF
j_call: TRBJ2-4
v_call: TRBV5-1
clone_size: -
d_call: -

cdr3_nt: TGTGCCAGCAGCCGGGGAGGTGAGCAGTTCTTC
cdr3_aa: CASSRGGEQFF
j_call: TRBJ2-1
v_call: TRBV7-3
clone_size: once
d_call: -

cdr3_nt: TGTGCCAGCAGTGACTCGATCTGGGCAAAGTCCCTGATGAGTGGCTACACCTTC
cdr3_aa: CASSDSIWAKSLMSGYTF
j_call: TRBJ1-2
v_call: TRBV6-4
clone_size: -
d_call: -

cdr3_nt: TGTGCCAGCAGCGTAGTAAAGGCTGGCGGTGACGGCTACACCTTC
cdr3_aa: CASSVVKAGGDGYTF
j_call: TRBJ1-2
v_call: TRBV9
clone_size: -
d_call: -

cdr3_nt: TGCGCCAGCAGCCAGCCTTCAGGGGCCAAAAACATTCAGTACTTC
cdr3_aa: CASSQPSGAKNIQYF
j_call: TRBJ2-4
v_call: TRBV4-1
clone_size: few
d_call: -

cdr3_nt: TGCAGCGTCGGAGGGCTAGCGGGAGTATTAGAGCAGTTCTTC
cdr3_aa: CSVGGLAGVLEQFF
j_call: TRBJ2-1
v_call: TRBV29-1
clone_size: -
d_call: TRBD2

cdr3_nt: TGTGCCAGCAGCCAACACAGCAACCCGACGGGGACTGAAGCTTTCTTT
cdr3_aa: CASSQHSNPTGTEAFF
j_call: TRBJ1-1
v_call: TRBV7-3
clone_size: once
d_call: -

cdr3_nt: TGTGCCAGCTCACTAGCCGGTGTGGATACGCAGTATTTT
cdr3_aa: CASSLAGVDTQYF
j_call: TRBJ2-3
v_call: TRBV6-1
clone_size: -
d_call: -

cdr3_nt: TGTGCCAGCAGTCAAGCTAGAGTAACTGAGCAGTTCTTC
cdr3_aa: CASSQARVTEQFF
j_call: TRBJ2-1
v_call: TRBV6-4
clone_size: -
d_call: -

cdr3_nt: TGTGCCAGCAGTGAACGAGCGGGAGGGGGCGCGGATGAGCAGTTCTTC
cdr3_aa: CASSERAGGGADEQFF
j_call: TRBJ2-1
v_call: TRBV6-4
clone_size: few
d_call: TRBD2

cdr3_nt: TGTGCCAGAAGCCTAAATGAGCAGTTCTTC
cdr3_aa: CARSLNEQFF
j_call: TRBJ2-1
v_call: TRBV5-3
clone_size: -
d_call: -

cdr3_nt: TGTGCCAGCAGTGTACAGGGTCAGGGCTATGGCTACACCTTC
cdr3_aa: CASSVQGQGYGYTF
j_call: TRBJ1-2
v_call: TRBV6-1
clone_size: -
d_call: -

cdr3_nt: TGTGCCAGCAGGCGTGACAGGGGGAATAATTCACCCCTCCACTTT
cdr3_aa: CASRRDRGNNSPLHF
j_call: TRBJ1-6
v_call: TRBV2
clone_size: few
d_call: TRBD1

cdr3_nt: TGTGCCAGCAGCCCGACAGGGGGCCCGGGGAGACAAGAGACCCAGTACTTC
cdr3_aa: CASSPTGGPGRQETQYF
j_call: TRBJ2-5
v_call: TRBV2
clone_size: -
d_call: TRBD1

cdr3_nt: TGTGCCAGTAGTACTCGGCCCAGGGGTTATGACAATCAGCCCCAGCATTTT
cdr3_aa: CASSTRPRGYDNQPQHF
j_call: TRBJ1-5
v_call: TRBV19
clone_size: few
d_call: -

cdr3_nt: TGCGCCAGCAGCCAAGATCTAATACTAGCGGGGGTCGGGGGGAATGAGCAGTTCTTC
cdr3_aa: CASSQDLILAGVGGNEQFF
j_call: TRBJ2-1
v_call: TRBV4-1
clone_size: -
d_call: TRBD2

cdr3_nt: TGTGCCTGGAGCCAGACAGGGGGCGCAGATACGCAGTATTTT
cdr3_aa: CAWSQTGGADTQYF
j_call: TRBJ2-3
v_call: TRBV30
clone_size: -
d_call: TRBD1

cdr3_nt: TGTGCCAGCAGCCGAAAGAGCGGGGGGGGAAATGAGCAGTTCTTC
cdr3_aa: CASSRKSGGGNEQFF
j_call: TRBJ2-1
v_call: TRBV7-6
clone_size: -
d_call: TRBD2

cdr3_nt: TGTGCCAGCAGTGCCTCGGAGGTCACCGGGGAGCTGTTTTTT
cdr3_aa: CASSASEVTGELFF
j_call: TRBJ2-2
v_call: TRBV6-4
clone_size: -
d_call: -

cdr3_nt: TGTGCCTGGAGTGTTCGACTAGCGGGAGTAAATGAGCAGTTCTTC
cdr3_aa: CAWSVRLAGVNEQFF
j_call: TRBJ2-1
v_call: TRBV30
clone_size: -
d_call: TRBD2

cdr3_nt: TGTGCCAGCACGAACGGGGGAAACGGTAACACCATATATTTT
cdr3_aa: CASTNGGNGNTIYF
j_call: TRBJ1-3
v_call: TRBV2
clone_size: -
d_call: -

cdr3_nt: TGTGCCAGCAGCGTCAGGGTTTCAGATACGCAGTATTTT
cdr3_aa: CASSVRVSDTQYF
j_call: TRBJ2-3
v_call: TRBV5-8
clone_size: -
d_call: -

cdr3_nt: TGTGCCAGCAGCTTAGATGGCGCGGTTGATACGCAGTATTTT
cdr3_aa: CASSLDGAVDTQYF
j_call: TRBJ2-3
v_call: TRBV7-2
clone_size: -
d_call: -

cdr3_nt: TGCGCCAGCAGCCCACAGGGGGCAAATGGCTACACCTTC
cdr3_aa: CASSPQGANGYTF
j_call: TRBJ1-2
v_call: TRBV5-1
clone_size: -
d_call: TRBD1

cdr3_nt: TGTGCCACCAACCTTAGCGGGGGGAGCTCCTACAATGAGCAGTTCTTC
cdr3_aa: CATNLSGGSSYNEQFF
j_call: TRBJ2-1
v_call: TRBV10-3
clone_size: -
d_call: TRBD2

cdr3_nt: TGCGCCAGCAGCCAAGACATCGGGACAGGGGACACCTACGAGCAGTACTTC
cdr3_aa: CASSQDIGTGDTYEQYF
j_call: TRBJ2-7
v_call: TRBV4-3
clone_size: -
d_call: TRBD1

cdr3_nt: TGTGCCAGCAGCTCAGAAAGGGGAGCCAAAAACATTCAGTACTTC
cdr3_aa: CASSSERGAKNIQYF
j_call: TRBJ2-4
v_call: TRBV13
clone_size: -
d_call: -

cdr3_nt: TGTGCCAGCCTTGGGGGGGACAGGGTGTCAGAGACCCAGTACTTC
cdr3_aa: CASLGGDRVSETQYF
j_call: TRBJ2-5
v_call: TRBV28
clone_size: few
d_call: TRBD1

cdr3_nt: TGTGCCAGTAGTATTTCGCAGGGCTGGAGCAATCAGCCCCAGCATTTT
cdr3_aa: CASSISQGWSNQPQHF
j_call: TRBJ1-5
v_call: TRBV19
clone_size: once
d_call: -

cdr3_nt: TGTGCCTGGAGTGTGAATCCGCCCCGGTATGGCTACACCTTC
cdr3_aa: CAWSVNPPRYGYTF
j_call: TRBJ1-2
v_call: TRBV30
clone_size: -
d_call: -